This TCR beta chain was sequenced during a study of T cell responses to AZD1222 COVID-19 vaccine. Study-level points and caveats: Only 5 or 6 AZD1222 recipients were seropositive at baseline.

A word on this clone: Its cognate antigen is unknown.

V was clipped by 8 bases and J by 2 bases; unmatched bases: 28. The CDR3 has 21 amino acids. The V gene's germline CDR1 is LNHDA and CDR2 SQIVND (reference sequence). Sequencing used immunoSEQ multiplex PCR; TCRdb keeps in-frame clones, though not all of them. The data show approximately 190,000 clones, around 93% seen once. This rearrangement joins TRBV19 to TRBJ2-5; 8 bases map to TRBD2. The clonotype originates from an adult in good health. The sequences come from peripheral blood, collected on day 0 of AZD1222 vaccination. Written as DNA, the CDR3 is TGTGCCAGTGGCCCCCCCCGCGGGAGACTAGCGAACCTCCAAACTCAAGAGACCCAGTACTTC. Its translation is CASGPPRGRLANLQTQETQYF.